The TCR beta chain described here comes from a study of regulatory T cells in long-lasting Graves disease. Broader study findings: Under persistent disease, TRBV28, TRBJ1-2 and TRBJ2-5 were used preferentially.

This clonotype was detected many times. Antigen: not known. With iRepertoire HTBI primers and Arm-PCR of CDR3 regions, TCR beta libraries were built. TCRdb reprocessed the multiplex PCR reads with MiXCR, giving one entry per CDR3 protein. The repertoire holds about 440,000 distinct CDR3 sequences, with 15% to 20% as singletons. Time point of the sample: newly diagnosed GD, antithyroid drugs for less than 3 months. The TCR library was made from RNA extracted from PBMCs. V dropped 6 bases and J dropped 0 bases, with 29 bases sitting between them. The CDR3 has 20 amino acids. The germline V gene has CDR1 SNHLY and CDR2 FYNNEI. The same data also went into a second study, on T cells in Graves' hyperthyroidism and ophthalmopathy.

The sequence was obtained from a woman aged 18-29 years with Graves disease. The rearrangement links TRBV2 to TRBJ1-2; D is possibly TRBD1 (6 bases). Source: peripheral blood mononuclear cells (PBMCs), taken at new diagnosis, from a patient treated with antithyroid drugs. The CDR3 nucleotides read TGTGCCAGCAGGACTCGTCCCAGGGGCCTAAATCACGGGGCTAACTATGGCTACACCTTC. It translates to CASRTRPRGLNHGANYGYTF.